One and the same sample provided the 25 T cell receptor beta chains below, sequenced in a study of patients and donors after allogeneic stem cell transplantation. From the RT-PCR reads, TCRdb called clonotypes with MiXCR, one entry per CDR3 protein. This table has around 200,000 distinct CDR3 sequences, 38% appearing once. The sequenced sample consisted of blood, either unsorted or a sorted T cell fraction (not recorded which). All receptors come from a human donor who was either an allogeneic HSCT recipient or a stem cell or donor lymphocyte infusion donor (not recorded which). It is not recorded whose cells these are; they may come from a transplant donor.

This chain links TRBV18 with TRBJ1-2; D gene ambiguous. Looked up from germline, CDR1 is KGHSH and CDR2 is LQKENI. The V gene lost 6 bases and the J gene lost 1 base, with 15 bases spanning the gap. The CDR3 totals 15 residues. CDR3: CASSQTARHNYGYTF. Here the CDR3 DNA reads TGTGCCAGCTCTCAAACAGCCCGCCATAACTATGGCTACACCTTC.

This clonotype was seen a handful of times. The chain carries TRBV5-1 and TRBJ1-5; D not resolved. V was trimmed by 7 bases and J by 2 bases, leaving 16 bases between them. The CDR3 sequence is 15 residues long. Germline V gene data show CDR1 as SGHRS and CDR2 as YFSETQ. The CDR3 region is CASEDKMEGNQPQHF. The CDR3 nucleotides are TGCGCCAGCGAAGACAAGATGGAGGGCAATCAGCCCCAGCATTTT.

This clonotype was counted between two and nine times. The chain carries TRBV15 and TRBJ1-5; 7 bases agree with TRBD1. The trim removed 5 bases at V and 0 bases at J, leaving 10 bases unmatched. Germline assignment: CDR1 LNHNV and CDR2 YYDKDF (reference sequence). CDR3 length: 17 residues. The CDR3 here is CATSGRQGQYSNQPQHF. Here the CDR3 DNA reads TGTGCCACCAGCGGACGACAGGGCCAGTATAGCAATCAGCCCCAGCATTTT.

The V call is TRBV15, the J call TRBJ2-7; no firm D call. Deletions cut 0 bases from V and 6 bases from J, with 12 bases between. CDR3 length equals 14 residues. Germline values: CDR1 LNHNV, CDR2 YYDKDF (reference sequence). DNA of the CDR3: TGTGCCACCAGCAGAGATCGGAACGTGGGCGAGCAGTACTTC. Translation: CATSRDRNVGEQYF.

This clonotype occurred once. V is TRBV30 and J is TRBJ1-2; D remains ambiguous. From germline, CDR1 is GTSNPN and CDR2 SVGIG (reference sequence). V was shortened by 1 base and J by 6 bases, with 12 bases between the two germline ends. This CDR3 region has 13 residues. The CDR3 loop is CAWSGLRSDGYTF. CDR3 nucleotides: TGTGCCTGGAGTGGACTACGGAGTGATGGCTACACCTTC. The variable domain in full, with the rest retrieved from reference TRBV30 and TRBJ1-2, is SQTIHQWPATLVQPVGSPLSLECTVEGTSNPNLYWYRQAAGRGLQLLFYSVGIGQISSEVPQNLSASRPQDRQFILSSKKLLLSDSGFYLCAWSGLRSDGYTFGSGTRLTVV.

This clonotype was counted between two and nine times. CDR3 region: CASSLSDRGDQPQHF. The CDR3 nucleotides read TGTGCCAGCAGTTTATCTGACAGGGGGGATCAGCCCCAGCATTTT. This chain uses TRBV27 with TRBJ1-5; TRBD1 aligns across 9 bases. After removal of 0 bases from V and 5 bases from J, the junction contained 2 bases not matched to a gene. CDR1 is MNHEY and CDR2 is SMNVEV in the germline V gene (reference sequence). This CDR3 is 15 amino acids long.

The rearrangement links TRBV20-1 to TRBJ1-4, with 9 bases that match TRBD1. The junction had 3 bases not matched to a gene; V was cut back by 6 bases and J by 4 bases. The CDR3 length is 13 residues. Germline V lookup: CDR1 DFQATT, CDR2 SNEGSKA (reference sequence). CDR3 bases: TGCAGTGCCAAGACAGGGGGTAATGAAAAACTGTTTTTT. Translation gives CSAKTGGNEKLFF.

The CDR3 coding sequence is TGTGCCAGCACCACGGGACTAGCGGGGGGGTGGGACACAGATACGCAGTATTTT. Translated, it gives CASTTGLAGGWDTDTQYF. V gene TRBV9 combines with J gene TRBJ2-3, with TRBD2 identical over 16 bases. In germline, CDR1 is SGDLS, CDR2 YYNGEE. CDR3 size: 18 residues. The trim removed 6 bases at V and 2 bases at J, leaving 9 bases unmatched.

The rearrangement links TRBV12-3 or TRBV12-4 to TRBJ2-7, with D possibly being TRBD1 (6 bases). V was shortened by 5 bases and J by 6 bases, with 11 bases between the two germline ends. CDR3 length equals 12 residues. CDR3 region: CASSRTGTEQYF. The CDR3 DNA follows: TGTGCCAGCAGTCGCACAGGGACCGAGCAGTACTTC.

The chain couples TRBV3-1 to TRBJ2-1; 12 nucleotides agree with TRBD2. The germline CDR1 and CDR2 sequences are LGHDT and YNNKEL (reference sequence). Losses at the gene ends were 2 bases for V and 11 bases for J; bases not matched to a gene: 4. The CDR3 spans 14 residues. The CDR3 DNA sequence: TGTGCCAGCAGCCAAACTAGCGGGGGGACCAAGCAGTTCTTC. It encodes CASSQTSGGTKQFF.

This clonotype was found a few times. This chain links TRBV9 with TRBJ2-5, with 8 bases identical to TRBD2. Germline CDR1 is SGDLS and CDR2 is YYNGEE. V shed 0 bases, J shed 1 base, and the junction held 8 bases outside the gene matches. The CDR3 has 17 amino acids. DNA for the CDR3: TGTGCCAGCAGCGTAGGGGCCAGCGGGGGTGCCCAAGAGACCCAGTACTTC. This sequence encodes CASSVGASGGAQETQYF.

V and J are TRBV19 and TRBJ2-7; D perhaps matches TRBD1 (6 bases). The CDR3 extends over 14 amino acids. Trimming removed 2 bases at V and 2 bases at J, with 10 bases between. In germline, CDR1 is LNHDA, CDR2 SQIVND (reference sequence). CDR3 protein: CASSITGTPYEQYF. In DNA form, the CDR3 reads TGTGCCAGTAGTATAACCGGGACACCCTACGAGCAGTACTTC.

The chain recombines TRBV18 with TRBJ2-3, with no clear D. V shed 4 bases and J shed 1 base, with 12 bases lying between them. CDR1 is KGHSH and CDR2 is LQKENI in the germline V gene. This CDR3 has 15 residues. The CDR3 spells CASSRRELGTDTQYF. CDR3 nucleotide sequence: TGTGCCAGCTCACGCCGTGAACTGGGCACAGATACGCAGTATTTT.

The rearrangement links TRBV20-1 to TRBJ2-3; D is perhaps TRBD1 (7 bases). The V gene's germline CDR1 is DFQATT and CDR2 SNEGSKA (reference sequence). Trimming pared 3 bases from V and 3 bases from J, leaving 13 bases between. The CDR3 sequence is 14 residues long. The CDR3 region is CSASGSGGTDTQYF. Written as DNA, the CDR3 is TGCAGTGCTAGTGGGTCAGGGGGGACAGATACGCAGTATTTT.

The chain is built from TRBV3-1 and TRBJ2-7; D is uncertain. Germline CDR1 and CDR2: LGHDT and YNNKEL (reference sequence). V lost 1 base, J lost 5 bases, and 9 bases lay in between. This CDR3 spans 13 amino acids. The CDR3 reads CASSQGYHHEQYF. The CDR3 nucleotides read TGTGCCAGCAGCCAAGGGTACCACCACGAGCAGTACTTC.

The rearrangement links TRBV3-1 to TRBJ1-2, with D uncertain. The CDR3 is 17 amino acids. V shed 5 bases and J shed 5 bases, with 24 bases lying between them. Per the germline V gene, CDR1 is LGHDT and CDR2 is YNNKEL (reference sequence). The CDR3 sequence: CASSIKRGQNPRYGYTF. Written as DNA, the CDR3 is TGTGCCAGCAGCATCAAAAGAGGGCAGAATCCTAGGTATGGCTACACCTTC.

This clonotype appeared a few times. This chain joins TRBV6-2 or TRBV6-3 and TRBJ1-2; 7 nucleotides align to TRBD1. CDR1 MNHEY and CDR2 SVGEGT come from the germline V gene. Germline trimming cut 0 bases from V and 6 bases from J; bases unmatched to any gene: 4. The CDR3 has 14 residues. CDR3 DNA sequence: TGTGCCAGCAGTTACTCTCGGGACAGTCATGGCTACACCTTC. Encoded protein: CASSYSRDSHGYTF.

The CDR3 region has the DNA TGTGCCAGCAGCTTAATGTCTCCAGGTGGCTACACCTTC. Protein sequence: CASSLMSPGGYTF. This chain joins TRBV7-2 and TRBJ1-2; D is undetermined. CDR3 length: 13 residues. V was trimmed by 2 bases and J by 7 bases, leaving 11 bases between them. Germline V lookup: CDR1 SGHTA, CDR2 FQGNSA.

The gene calls are TRBV7-8 and TRBJ2-5, with TRBD1 matching 7 bases. J was trimmed by 6 bases and V by 5 bases; bases with no gene match: 6. Germline-derived CDR1 and CDR2 are SGHVS and FQNEAQ. The CDR3 consists of 13 residues. CDR3: CASSLNRGQTQYF. The DNA of the CDR3 is TGTGCCAGCAGCCTTAACAGGGGACAGACCCAGTACTTC.

J is TRBJ2-3 and V is TRBV7-9; D possibly matches TRBD1 or TRBD2 (7 bases each). V lost 4 bases and J 1 base, leaving 18 bases between the germline ends. CDR3 length: 17 residues. Germline loops: CDR1 SEHNR, CDR2 FQNEAQ (reference sequence). Here the CDR3 DNA reads TGTGCCAGCAGCTCCTGGACAGGTGCGGGGGGCACAGATACGCAGTATTTT. It codes for CASSSWTGAGGTDTQYF.

The J gene is TRBJ1-4, the V gene TRBV6-5; the D is unclear. The CDR3 runs 13 residues. Germline V CDR1 and CDR2: MNHEY, SVGAGI. The ends were cut back, 5 bases at V and 1 base at J, with 5 bases in the middle. The CDR3 sequence is CASSRGTNEKLFF. The DNA for the CDR3 is TGTGCCAGCAGTCGGGGAACTAATGAAAAACTGTTTTTT.

A few counts support this clonotype. The chain is built from TRBV12-3 or TRBV12-4 and TRBJ1-1; D is undetermined. The CDR3 has 12 amino acids. V was cut by 3 bases and J by 3 bases, with 5 bases left in between. CDR3 residues: CASSFSDTEAFF. CDR3 coding DNA: TGTGCCAGCAGTTTTAGTGACACTGAAGCTTTCTTT.

This rearrangement joins TRBV7-7 to TRBJ2-3; the D gene could be TRBD1 or TRBD2 (5 bases each). Germline V gene sequence: CDR1 SSHAT, CDR2 FNYEAQ (reference sequence). The CDR3 is 15 residues long. With 1 base removed from V and 4 bases from J, the gap between germline ends came to 12 bases. The CDR3 sequence: CASSLGPGTSDTQYF. The CDR3 DNA is TGTGCCAGCAGCTTAGGGCCCGGGACCTCAGATACGCAGTATTTT.

The table lists this clonotype with a few counts. The gene calls are TRBV5-1 and TRBJ1-2; D call uncertain. Germline loops: CDR1 SGHRS, CDR2 YFSETQ. With 4 bases removed from V and 2 bases from J, the gap between germline ends came to 12 bases. This CDR3 is 14 amino acids long. The CDR3 here is CASSDAGSNYGYTF. CDR3 nucleotides: TGCGCCAGCAGCGACGCCGGGAGCAACTATGGCTACACCTTC.

This sequence joins TRBV28 and TRBJ1-3, with D unclear. V lost 6 bases and J 3 bases, leaving 3 bases between the germline ends. The CDR3 has 11 amino acids. Per germline, CDR1 MDHEN and CDR2 SYDVKM. CDR3 in DNA: TGTGCCAGCAGACGTGGAAACACCATATATTTT. Amino acids: CASRRGNTIYF.